The 12 T cell receptor beta chains below were found in one sample sequenced in a study of breast tumors, draining lymph nodes, adjacent tissues. Samples came from axillary lymph nodes draining the breast cancer. Each CDR3 protein gets one entry after TCRdb re-called the multiplex PCR reads with MiXCR. The profile shows about 270,000 distinct CDR3 sequences, over 30% of them singletons. Sequencing was performed on axillary lymph node tissue. The receptors derive from a female donor with breast cancer. Some clones in this sample may be carry-over from other donors' samples.

This clonotype came up many times. The V gene is TRBV7-8, the J gene TRBJ1-2; the D is unclear. The CDR3 contains 14 residues. Germline CDR1 SGHVS, CDR2 FQNEAQ. The ends were cut back, 5 bases at V and 8 bases at J, with 18 bases in the middle. The CDR3 DNA reads as TGTGCCAGCAGCCCGAGAGACGACCGGAGGGGCTACACCTTC. This encodes CASSPRDDRRGYTF.

The CDR3 bases are TGTGCCAGCAGTTATCTTCTTCGGGCAGAACCCTACGAGCAGTACTTC. Translating it yields CASSYLLRAEPYEQYF. V and J are TRBV6-2 or TRBV6-3 and TRBJ2-7; D ambiguous. With 3 bases removed from V and 2 bases from J, the gap between germline ends came to 17 bases. CDR1 and CDR2 (germline): MNHEY, SVGEGT. The CDR3 is 16 residues long.

The genes are TRBV7-9 and TRBJ2-4; a possible D gene is TRBD2 (5 bases). V was shortened by 4 bases and J by 3 bases, with 10 bases between the two germline ends. This CDR3 has 14 amino acids. Looked up from germline, CDR1 is SEHNR and CDR2 is FQNEAQ (reference sequence). The CDR3 reads CASSSQAGKNIQYF. DNA of the CDR3: TGTGCCAGCAGCTCTCAGGCGGGCAAAAACATTCAGTACTTC. Combining the CDR3 with reference TRBV7-9 and TRBJ2-4 gives the whole variable domain DTGVSQNPRHKITKRGQNVTFRCDPISEHNRLYWYRQTLGQGPEFLTYFQNEAQLEKSRLLSDRFSAERPKGSFSTLEIQRTEQGDSAMYLCASSSQAGKNIQYFGAGTRLSVL.

Concerning this clonotype: A read error may explain this, as a much larger clone is one base away. The chain couples TRBV20-1 to TRBJ2-2, with a possible D match to TRBD1 (5 bases). From germline, CDR1 is DFQATT and CDR2 SNEGSKA (reference sequence). V was cut by 1 base and J by 2 bases, with 14 bases left in between. The CDR3 has 16 amino acids. Here the CDR3 DNA reads TGCAGTGCTAGAGGGTCAGGGCAGACTAACACCGGGGAGCTGTTTTTT. Protein sequence: CSARGSGQTNTGELFF.

This clonotype has just one count. The rearrangement links TRBV29-1 to TRBJ1-2; D not certain. Germline V gene data show CDR1 as SQVTM and CDR2 as ANQGSEA. The CDR3 totals 9 residues. The V end was cut by 6 bases, the J end by 9 bases, with 8 bases between. CDR3 in amino acids: CSVPTSYTF. DNA of the CDR3: TGCAGCGTCCCCACAAGCTACACCTTC.

Comments on this clonotype: At one end, the junction sequence differs from germline, possibly due to a read error. This rearrangement joins TRBV7-7 to TRBJ1-1, with a tentative D call TRBD1 (5 bases). This CDR3 spans 13 amino acids. The V gene's germline CDR1 is SSHAT and CDR2 FNYEAQ (reference sequence). The CDR3 DNA sequence: TGTGCTAGCAGCTTAGTTAGGGGCACTGAAGCTTTCTTT. Its protein product is CASSLVRGTEAFF.

This rearrangement joins TRBV20-1 to TRBJ1-1; the D gene is possibly TRBD1 (5 bases). CDR1 DFQATT and CDR2 SNEGSKA come from the germline V gene (reference sequence). This CDR3 comprises 12 residues. This CDR3 is CRSTGGDTEAFF. The DNA for the CDR3 is TGCAGGAGTACCGGGGGGGATACTGAAGCTTTCTTT.

This clonotype was detected a few times. V gene TRBV4-2 combines with J gene TRBJ2-3; 14 bases line up with TRBD2. This CDR3 contains 19 residues. Trimming removed 0 bases from V and 0 bases from J; junction bases left unmatched: 5. Germline CDR1 and CDR2: LGHNA and YNFKEQ. The CDR3 region is CASSQEGLAGGGSTDTQYF. The CDR3 coding sequence is TGTGCCAGCAGCCAAGAAGGACTAGCGGGAGGAGGGAGCACAGATACGCAGTATTTT.

A note on this clonotype: It may be a read error: a sequence one base away is much more abundant. The rearrangement uses TRBV5-4 and TRBJ1-2, with 7 positions matching TRBD1. In germline, CDR1 is SGHNT, CDR2 YYREEE (reference sequence). Unmatched junction bases numbered 13, after V lost 3 bases and J lost 5 bases. The CDR3 has 16 residues. The CDR3 nucleotides read TGTGCCAGCAGCTCCGGGACAGCGTGGGAAGAGTATGGCTACACCTTC. Protein product: CASSSGTAWEEYGYTF. Complete variable domain (other parts from reference TRBV5-4 and TRBJ1-2): ETGVTQSPTHLIKTRGQQVTLRCSSQSGHNTVSWYQQALGQGPQFIFQYYREEENGRGNFPPRFSGLQFPNYSSELNVNALELDDSALYLCASSSGTAWEEYGYTFGSGTRLTVV.

This clonotype showed up just a few times. Just one base apart from a much larger clone, this may be a read error. V and J are TRBV6-4 and TRBJ2-1, with TRBD2 matching over 8 bases. The CDR3 runs 15 residues. The J segment lost 3 bases and the V segment lost 5 bases, leaving 6 bases of the junction unmatched. Germline CDR1 is MRHNA and CDR2 is SNTAGT. The CDR3 DNA follows: TGTGCCAGCAGTCAAACCGGGACTAGCTACAATGAGCAGTTCTTC. Amino acid sequence: CASSQTGTSYNEQFF.

This clonotype was detected ten times or more. The rearrangement links TRBV9 to TRBJ2-1; 12 bases agree with TRBD2. The CDR3 extends over 14 amino acids. After removal of 3 bases from V and 12 bases from J, the junction contained 7 bases not matched to a gene. Germline loops: CDR1 SGDLS, CDR2 YYNGEE. DNA for the CDR3: TGTGCCAGCAGCGAGACGACTAGCGGGAGCTTGCAGTTCTTC. Protein sequence: CASSETTSGSLQFF.

In this sample, this clonotype turned up many times. J is TRBJ2-1 and V is TRBV6-5; the D is unclear. The CDR3 contains 14 residues. Between the trimmed V and J ends, which lost 2 bases and 3 bases, there was a span of 8 bases. Germline V gene data show CDR1 as MNHEY and CDR2 as SVGAGI. The CDR3 is CASSYDHVYNEQFF. CDR3 DNA sequence: TGTGCCAGCAGTTACGACCACGTCTACAATGAGCAGTTCTTC.